Below, 10 T cell receptor beta chains from the same sample are listed, as sequenced in a study of T cell responses to AZD1222 COVID-19 vaccine. Here immunoSEQ multiplex PCR was the method, and the copy in TCRdb shows in-frame clones only, minus some. The table shows some 85,000 clones, with roughly 87% occurring only once. Sequenced here: peripheral blood, sampled on day 0 of AZD1222 vaccination. The receptors come from an adult in good health.

The chain uses TRBV7-2 and TRBJ2-7, with D uncertain. This CDR3 has 13 residues. Trimming shortened V by 1 base and J by 4 bases, and 8 bases separated the two germline ends. Germline assignment: CDR1 SGHTA and CDR2 FQGNSA. The CDR3 DNA is TGTGCCAGCAGCTTAGAGGCGCGATACGAGCAGTACTTC. As protein: CASSLEARYEQYF.

The chain carries TRBV15 and TRBJ2-7; D is perhaps TRBD1 (6 bases). The CDR3 runs to 15 residues. Germline CDR1 LNHNV, CDR2 YYDKDF (reference sequence). Trimming shortened V by 1 base and J by 7 bases, and 17 bases separated the two germline ends. Written as DNA, the CDR3 is TGTGCCACCAGCAGAGTTGGGGTGGGGGCTGGGGAGCAGTACTTC. It yields the protein CATSRVGVGAGEQYF.

The rearrangement links TRBV4-3 to TRBJ2-7; 13 bases are shared with TRBD2. The CDR3 has 15 residues. Germline V gene lookup returns CDR1 LGHNA and CDR2 YSLEER. J lost 0 bases, V lost 4 bases, and 0 bases had no gene match. This CDR3 is CASSRTSGSSYEQYF. CDR3 nucleotides: TGCGCCAGCAGCCGGACTAGCGGGAGCTCCTACGAGCAGTACTTC.

The chain has TRBV12-3 or TRBV12-4 and TRBJ1-2; D is undetermined. Between the trimmed V and J ends, which lost 4 bases and 8 bases, there was a span of 14 bases. CDR3 length: 13 amino acids. The DNA of the CDR3 is TGTGCCAGCAGTTCAGGACCTGCTGAGGGCTACACCTTC. It codes for CASSSGPAEGYTF.

This chain joins TRBV4-1 and TRBJ1-2; D not resolved. The CDR3 runs 17 residues. Germline CDR1 is MGHRA and CDR2 is YSYEKL. With 1 base removed from V and 14 bases from J, the gap between germline ends came to 29 bases. The DNA of the CDR3 is TGCGCCAGCAGCCAAGCTGGTAGCGGGGTTAGATCCTATGGCCGGACCTTC. Residues: CASSQAGSGVRSYGRTF.

CDR3 region: CASSLWTGGDEKLFF. CDR3 coding DNA: TGTGCCAGCAGCTTATGGACAGGGGGGGATGAAAAACTGTTTTTT. This chain joins TRBV7-6 and TRBJ1-4; TRBD1 agrees at 10 bases. This CDR3 region has 15 residues. Germline CDR1 is SGHVS and CDR2 is FNYEAQ. J was trimmed by 6 bases and V by 2 bases; bases with no gene match: 3.

This chain uses TRBV6-5 with TRBJ1-2, with TRBD1 as a possible D gene (5 bases). CDR1 is MNHEY, CDR2 SVGAGI, per germline. This CDR3 region has 16 residues. Trimming removed 0 bases from V and 3 bases from J, with 14 bases in between. This chain's CDR3 is CASSYSPLDNYYGYTF. The CDR3 DNA sequence: TGTGCCAGCAGTTACTCGCCTTTGGACAACTACTATGGCTACACCTTC.

This clone was picked up one time. This rearrangement joins TRBV7-8 to TRBJ1-5; D gene uncertain. CDR1 and CDR2 (germline): SGHVS, FQNEAQ. The V end lost 5 bases, the J end lost 1 base, and 9 bases lay between the germline ends. The CDR3 is 14 amino acids. DNA for the CDR3: TGTGCCAGCAGCCCACAACAAAGCAATCAGCCCCAGCATTTT. It translates to CASSPQQSNQPQHF.

The chain is built from TRBV7-9 and TRBJ2-1, with 7 bases fitting TRBD1. Per the germline V gene, CDR1 is SEHNR and CDR2 is FQNEAQ (reference sequence). The CDR3 runs to 14 residues. With V trimmed by 1 base and J by 7 bases, 4 bases remained unmatched. CDR3 sequence reads: CASSLGRGWNEQFF. Written as DNA, the CDR3 is TGTGCCAGCAGCTTAGGCAGGGGGTGGAATGAGCAGTTCTTC.

The table lists this clone with a few counts. This chain links TRBV5-1 with TRBJ1-1; 7 positions match TRBD1. The junction had 5 bases not matched to a gene; V was cut back by 0 bases and J by 0 bases. The CDR3 extends over 16 amino acids. Looked up from germline, CDR1 is SGHRS and CDR2 is YFSETQ. The CDR3: CASSLAGGNMNTEAFF. The CDR3 DNA follows: TGCGCCAGCAGCTTGGCAGGGGGAAACATGAACACTGAAGCTTTCTTT.